Presented here are 21 T cell receptor beta chains from one specimen sequenced in a study of CD8 T cells in Susac syndrome. A quantity of about 0.45 to 1 ug RNA underwent reverse transcription using random hexamers. TCRdb ran MiXCR on the immunoSEQ multiplex PCR reads and lists one entry per CDR3 protein. The sample includes approximately 110,000 distinct CDR3 sequences, more than 90% of them seen just once. Sequencing input: CD4+ T cells from PBMCs. The receptors originated from a human donor in good health.

V gene TRBV9 combines with J gene TRBJ2-3; D call uncertain. V lost 0 bases and J 0 bases, leaving 11 bases between the germline ends. This CDR3 contains 16 residues. Germline CDR1 is SGDLS and CDR2 is YYNGEE. In DNA form, the CDR3 reads TGTGCCAGCAGCGTAGGGCTTGCGGCTAGCACAGATACGCAGTATTTT. Protein sequence: CASSVGLAASTDTQYF.

This sequence joins TRBV20-1 and TRBJ1-1, with D perhaps TRBD1 (5 bases). Trimming took off 6 bases at V and 11 bases at J, with 13 bases between the two ends. The CDR3 runs 10 residues. The V gene's germline CDR1 is DFQATT and CDR2 SNEGSKA (reference sequence). The CDR3 is CSAQDIGAFF. As DNA, the CDR3 is TGCAGTGCACAGGACATCGGGGCTTTCTTT.

V usage is TRBV10-1 and J usage is TRBJ1-1; maybe TRBD1 (6 bases). V was trimmed by 6 bases and J by 1 base, leaving 9 bases between them. Per germline, CDR1 WNHNN and CDR2 SYGVQD (reference sequence). The CDR3 is made up of 13 amino acids. CDR3 loop: CASRADRNTEAFF. CDR3 DNA sequence: TGCGCCAGCAGGGCGGACAGGAACACTGAAGCTTTCTTT.

The chain employs TRBV16 and TRBJ1-2, with D possibly matching TRBD1 (6 bases). The CDR3 has 13 residues. Germline-derived CDR1 and CDR2 are KGHSY and FQNENV. Trimming removed 2 bases from V and 8 bases from J, with 12 bases in between. The CDR3 here is CASSQVGAQGYTF. The CDR3 region has the DNA TGTGCCAGCAGCCAAGTGGGGGCGCAGGGCTACACCTTC.

V usage is TRBV10-3 and J usage is TRBJ1-1; no clear D. The CDR3 length is 13 residues. V was cut by 11 bases and J by 1 base, with 14 bases left in between. Germline V CDR1 and CDR2: ENHRY, SYGVKD. In DNA form, the CDR3 reads TGTGCCGCCCGGACGGATCAGAACACTGAAGCTTTCTTT. The encoded protein is CAARTDQNTEAFF.

The rearrangement joins TRBV18 to TRBJ2-5; D gene ambiguous. The CDR3 extends over 15 amino acids. Looked up from germline, CDR1 is KGHSH and CDR2 is LQKENI. V was cut by 3 bases and J by 3 bases, with 14 bases left in between. CDR3 amino acids: CASSPRPAREETQYF. The DNA of the CDR3 is TGTGCCAGCTCACCTCGACCGGCAAGGGAAGAGACCCAGTACTTC.

CDR3 sequence reads: CASSGGIWNTEAFF. The CDR3 DNA follows: TGCGCCAGCAGTGGGGGGATTTGGAACACTGAAGCTTTCTTT. The chain couples TRBV5-1 to TRBJ1-1; D is possibly TRBD1 (5 bases). CDR3 length: 14 residues. Trimming left V 5 bases short and J 1 base short, with 12 bases between. Looked up from germline, CDR1 is SGHRS and CDR2 is YFSETQ.

This clonotype was detected once. The chain employs TRBV20-1 and TRBJ2-2, with D uncertain. Germline V gene data show CDR1 as DFQATT and CDR2 as SNEGSKA (reference sequence). Trimming shortened V by 0 bases and J by 4 bases, and 12 bases separated the two germline ends. CDR3 length: 15 residues. CDR3 sequence reads: CSARDPRKGTGELFF. CDR3 nucleotide sequence: TGCAGTGCTAGAGATCCGCGGAAGGGCACCGGGGAGCTGTTTTTT.

This chain uses TRBV11-1 with TRBJ2-1; the D gene is possibly TRBD1 (7 bases). Germline CDR1 is SGHAT and CDR2 is FQDESV (reference sequence). The CDR3 covers 13 residues. Trimming stripped 5 bases from V and 7 bases from J, with 12 bases between. The CDR3 DNA sequence: TGTGCCAGCAGCGGAGCAGGGGGGAATGAGCAGTTCTTC. This translates into CASSGAGGNEQFF.

The chain has TRBV6-5 and TRBJ2-5; TRBD2 aligns across 11 bases. The CDR3 loop spans 16 amino acids. Germline trimming cut 4 bases from V and 1 base from J; bases unmatched to any gene: 5. Looked up from germline, CDR1 is MNHEY and CDR2 is SVGAGI. CDR3 DNA sequence: TGTGCCAGCAGTTCCCTCGGGACTAGCGGCCAAGAGACCCAGTACTTC. Its protein product is CASSSLGTSGQETQYF.

V usage is TRBV3-1 and J usage is TRBJ2-1; 12 bases are a match to TRBD2. CDR3 size: 17 residues. Germline V gives CDR1 LGHDT, CDR2 YNNKEL (reference sequence). V lost 3 bases to trimming and J lost 7 bases; unmatched junction nucleotides: 10. The CDR3 DNA reads as TGTGCCAGCAGCCACATCGGACTAGCGGGACTAGGGAATGAGCAGTTCTTC. Amino acids: CASSHIGLAGLGNEQFF.

The chain couples TRBV6-2 or TRBV6-3 to TRBJ1-1, with TRBD1 as a possible D gene (5 bases). From germline, CDR1 is MNHEY and CDR2 SVGEGT. Trimming stripped 10 bases from V and 4 bases from J, with 10 bases between. The CDR3 covers 11 residues. The CDR3 nucleotides read TGTGCCACCTCCCAGGGCACTGAAGCTTTCTTT. It specifies CATSQGTEAFF.

This rearrangement joins TRBV5-1 to TRBJ2-3, with D perhaps assigned TRBD1 or TRBD2 (5 bases each). This CDR3 comprises 14 residues. Germline CDR1 SGHRS, CDR2 YFSETQ. Deletions cut 0 bases from V and 5 bases from J, with 10 bases between. CDR3 loop: CASSLGGAGDTQYF. The DNA of the CDR3 is TGCGCCAGCAGCTTGGGAGGGGCTGGAGATACGCAGTATTTT.

The genes are TRBV19 and TRBJ1-1; no firm D call. The germline V gene has CDR1 LNHDA and CDR2 SQIVND (reference sequence). The CDR3 covers 13 residues. V gave up 3 bases and J gave up 5 bases, with 10 bases separating them. The CDR3 here is CASSIGRETEAFF. The DNA of the CDR3 is TGTGCCAGTAGTATCGGAAGGGAGACTGAAGCTTTCTTT.

The V and J genes are TRBV29-1 and TRBJ2-1, with D uncertain. V lost 3 bases to trimming and J lost 5 bases, with 14 bases between them. This CDR3 is 14 amino acids long. Germline CDR1 is SQVTM and CDR2 is ANQGSEA. As DNA, the CDR3 is TGCAGCGTTGACCCAGATAGAGCACACAATGAGCAGTTCTTC. Amino acids: CSVDPDRAHNEQFF.

The chain recombines TRBV20-1 with TRBJ2-7; D remains unclear. This CDR3 is built from 13 residues. Trimming removed 3 bases at V and 2 bases at J, with 11 bases between. The germline gives CDR1 DFQATT, CDR2 SNEGSKA (reference sequence). DNA for the CDR3: TGCAGTGCTAGCTCAGGAGAACCCTACGAGCAGTACTTC. Residues: CSASSGEPYEQYF.

The chain has TRBV5-1 and TRBJ2-7, with D perhaps TRBD1 or TRBD2 (5 bases each). The CDR3 is 13 amino acids. With 4 bases removed from V and 6 bases from J, the gap between germline ends came to 14 bases. Germline V gene sequence: CDR1 SGHRS, CDR2 YFSETQ. CDR3 sequence: CASSKDVGVEQYF. DNA for the CDR3: TGCGCCAGCAGCAAGGACGTGGGGGTCGAGCAGTACTTC.

This clonotype appeared a single time. The rearrangement uses TRBV4-1 and TRBJ2-3, with D possibly being TRBD2 (5 bases). This CDR3 comprises 13 residues. V was trimmed by 5 bases and J by 6 bases, leaving 12 bases between them. Germline V gene lookup returns CDR1 MGHRA and CDR2 YSYEKL. The CDR3 DNA reads TGCGCCAGCAGCTCCGATCAGCGGGATACGCAGTATTTT. Translating it yields CASSSDQRDTQYF.

V and J are TRBV3-1 and TRBJ1-2; no clear D gene. Germline CDR1 reads LGHDT; CDR2 reads YNNKEL (reference sequence). There are 16 residues in the CDR3. The V and J ends lost 1 base and 4 bases respectively, with 16 bases between them. The CDR3 loop reads CASSQGGLRLGYGYTF. CDR3 nucleotides: TGTGCCAGCAGCCAAGGTGGACTTCGGCTCGGCTATGGCTACACCTTC.

The CDR3, as DNA: TGCGCCAGCAGCCCCGAAATAGCGGGAGGGCCAACTGGGGCCAACGTCCTGACTTTC. Translation gives CASSPEIAGGPTGANVLTF. This chain connects TRBV4-1 to TRBJ2-6; TRBD2 matches 11 bases. The trim removed 4 bases at V and 2 bases at J, leaving 10 bases unmatched. The CDR3 spans 19 residues. The germline CDR1 and CDR2 sequences are MGHRA and YSYEKL.

This sequence joins TRBV27 and TRBJ1-1; TRBD1 aligns across 10 bases. Germline V gene data show CDR1 as MNHEY and CDR2 as SMNVEV (reference sequence). Losses at the gene ends were 3 bases for V and 6 bases for J; bases not matched to a gene: 7. There are 15 residues in the CDR3. DNA for the CDR3: TGTGCCAGCAGTTTCGGACAGGGGGAGATAGCTGAAGCTTTCTTT. Amino acid sequence: CASSFGQGEIAEAFF.